Below, 4 T cell receptor beta chains from the same sample are listed, as sequenced in a study of blood T cell repertoires in COVID-19. The data were produced by immunoSEQ multiplex PCR, yet TCRdb's version contains in-frame clones alone and is incomplete. The sample lists fewer than 200,000 clones; around 90% were seen once. Sequencing was carried out using peripheral blood. All receptors come from a man aged 50 to 60 who had recovered from COVID-19.

This clone showed up just once. J is TRBJ1-4 and V is TRBV2, with a weak D call TRBD1 (6 bases). Germline V gene sequence: CDR1 SNHLY, CDR2 FYNNEI. CDR3 length: 13 amino acids. The V and J ends lost 5 bases and 7 bases respectively, with 11 bases between them. DNA of the CDR3: TGTGCCAGCAGTTACAGGGTGGGTGAAAAACTGTTTTTT. Translating it yields CASSYRVGEKLFF. Looking up the rest from reference TRBV2 and TRBJ1-4 gives the full variable domain: EPEVTQTPSHQVTQMGQEVILRCVPISNHLYFYWYRQILGQKVEFLVSFYNNEISEKSEIFDDQFSVERPDGSNFTLKIRSTKLEDSAMYFCASSYRVGEKLFFGSGTQLSVL.

The chain couples TRBV24-1 to TRBJ1-2, with D unresolved. CDR1 KGHDR and CDR2 SFDVKD come from the germline V gene. The V gene lost 5 bases and the J gene lost 2 bases, with 11 bases spanning the gap. The CDR3 spans 14 residues. This chain's CDR3 is CATSGPNINYGYTF. CDR3 bases: TGTGCCACCAGTGGCCCAAACATAAACTATGGCTACACCTTC.

This clone turned up a few times. The chain couples TRBV12-3 or TRBV12-4 to TRBJ2-1; D unresolved. The CDR3 length is 13 residues. Trimming removed 5 bases at V and 14 bases at J, with 19 bases between. The CDR3 bases are TGTGCCAGCAGTCGAATCGTGAGCCAATCGGAGTTCTTC. It specifies CASSRIVSQSEFF.

V usage is TRBV6-9 and J usage is TRBJ1-2; TRBD1 matches 8 bases. Germline lookup yields CDR1 MNHGY and CDR2 SVAAGI. V gave up 8 bases and J gave up 4 bases; unmatched junction bases: 12. The length of the CDR3 is 15 residues. In DNA form, the CDR3 reads TGTGCCAGCGGTGGGGCAGGGGGCGGGATCTATGGCTACACCTTC. This encodes CASGGAGGGIYGYTF.